The T cell receptor beta chain described here comes from a study of T-cell reconstitution after alpha-beta-depleted transplantation in children. Study-wide results and caveats: Several hundred rapidly expanded clones from non-depleted graft cells reportedly supplied alpha-beta T cells about two months post-transplant. T-cell numbers and diversity one year post-transplant derived largely from freshly generated T cells.

Unique molecular identifiers were incorporated into the prepared TCRbeta library. Using its own MiXCR run on the PCR reads, TCRdb lists one record per CDR3 protein. The sample holds 300,000 to 350,000 distinct CDR3 sequences, around 25% seen once. The trim removed 6 bases at V and 5 bases at J, leaving 15 bases unmatched. The CDR3 length is 19 residues. Germline V CDR1 and CDR2: SGHTA, FQGTGA. This clonotype was detected only a few times. Its antigen is currently unknown. The genes are TRBV7-3 and TRBJ2-5; 16 bases match TRBD2. This clonotype originated in a male patient under 18 who had a stem cell transplant for acute lymphoblastic leukemia, so the T cells may come from the graft donor. The sample here was PBMCs, mostly from graft donor cells, taken 180 days after TCRalphabeta/CD19-depleted stem cell transplant. As DNA, the CDR3 is TGTGCCAGCAGTTCTCTTCCGGGACTAGCGGGAGGGCCAGAGGAGACCCAGTACTTC. The encoded protein is CASSSLPGLAGGPEETQYF. The full variable domain, its missing parts supplied by reference TRBV7-3 and TRBJ2-5, is GAGVSQTPSNKVTEKGKYVELRCDPISGHTALYWYRQSLGQGPEFLIYFQGTGAADDSGLPNDRFFAVRPEGSVSTLKIQRTERGDSAVYLCASSSLPGLAGGPEETQYFGPGTRLLVL.